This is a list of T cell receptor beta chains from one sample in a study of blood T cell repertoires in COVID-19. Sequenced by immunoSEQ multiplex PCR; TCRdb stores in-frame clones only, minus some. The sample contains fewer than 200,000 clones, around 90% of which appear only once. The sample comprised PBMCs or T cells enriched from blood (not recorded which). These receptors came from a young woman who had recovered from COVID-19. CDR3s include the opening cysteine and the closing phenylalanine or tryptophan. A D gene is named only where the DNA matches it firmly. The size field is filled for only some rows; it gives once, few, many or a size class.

CASSYLGGGSYNEQFF,TGTGCCAGCAGTTATCTCGGGGGGGGCTCCTACAATGAGCAGTTCTTC,TRBV6-5,TRBJ2-1,TRBD2,many
CASSLDRGSYELETQYF,TGCGCCAGCAGCCTCGACAGGGGATCCTACGAGTTGGAGACCCAGTACTTC,TRBV5-1,TRBJ2-5,TRBD1,-
CASSKVHRDYEQYF,TGTGCCAGCAGCAAAGTGCACAGAGACTACGAGCAGTACTTC,TRBV21-1,TRBJ2-7,-,-
CASSHTLTGPKPEAFF,TGCGCCAGCAGCCATACCCTGACAGGACCTAAACCTGAGGCTTTCTTT,TRBV4-1,TRBJ1-1,-,-
CASSRGIAVQFF,TGTGCCAGCAGCCGCGGGATAGCTGTGCAGTTCTTC,TRBV3-1/TRBV3-2,TRBJ2-1,-,-
CASSESIRAEAFF,TGTGCCAGCAGTGAGTCGATTCGGGCTGAAGCTTTCTTT,TRBV25-1,TRBJ1-1,-,-
CAANWGDGIYNEQFF,TGTGCCGCAAATTGGGGGGACGGAATTTACAATGAGCAGTTCTTC,TRBV30,TRBJ2-1,-,many
CASRESGEQFF,TGTGCCAGCAGGGAAAGCGGTGAGCAGTTCTTC,TRBV3-1/TRBV3-2,TRBJ2-1,-,once
CASSLGRGQPRNTEAFF,TGTGCCAGCAGCTTAGGTAGAGGACAGCCGAGGAACACTGAAGCTTTCTTT,TRBV7-9,TRBJ1-1,-,few
CASSQGSTEAFF,TGCGCCAGCAGCCAAGGTTCTACTGAAGCTTTCTTT,TRBV4-3,TRBJ1-1,-,-
CSAFGRFTDTQYF,TGCAGCGCGTTTGGGAGATTCACAGATACGCAGTATTTT,TRBV29-1,TRBJ2-3,-,-
CASKTTGSFGNSPLHF,TGTGCCAGCAAGACGACAGGCTCATTCGGTAATTCACCCCTCCACTTT,TRBV2,TRBJ1-6,-,-
CSASTSGGNSPLHF,TGCAGTGCTAGTACCTCAGGGGGGAATTCACCCCTCCACTTT,TRBV20-1,TRBJ1-6,TRBD1,-
CASSEGSSGYYEQYF,TGCGCCAGCAGTGAAGGGTCTAGCGGGTACTACGAGCAGTACTTC,TRBV10-1,TRBJ2-7,TRBD2,-
CASSGGLLNNEQFF,TGCGCCAGCAGTGGGGGACTACTGAACAATGAGCAGTTCTTC,TRBV10-2,TRBJ2-1,TRBD2,-
CATRKGGWAMNTEAFF,TGTGCCACCAGAAAGGGGGGGTGGGCAATGAACACTGAAGCTTTCTTT,TRBV28,TRBJ1-1,-,-
CASSYSPRGIEDTDTQYF,TGTGCCAGCAGTTACTCCCCCAGGGGGATCGAGGACACAGATACGCAGTATTTT,TRBV6-2/TRBV6-3,TRBJ2-3,TRBD1,-
CASSPPSRQNTEAFF,TGTGCCAGCTCACCACCTTCGCGACAGAACACTGAAGCTTTCTTT,TRBV18,TRBJ1-1,-,-
CASSIIGVNTEAFF,TGTGCCAGTAGTATAATAGGGGTGAACACTGAAGCTTTCTTT,TRBV19,TRBJ1-1,-,-
CASSLAGDVGEKLFF,TGTGCCAGCAGCTTAGCAGGGGATGTGGGAGAAAAACTGTTTTTT,TRBV7-9,TRBJ1-4,-,-
CASSPGGKWQPQHF,TGTGCCAGCTCACCAGGGGGGAAGTGGCAGCCCCAGCATTTT,TRBV18,TRBJ1-5,-,few
CASSEEGEWQPQHF,TGTGCCAGTAGCGAGGAGGGTGAGTGGCAGCCCCAGCATTTT,TRBV19,TRBJ1-5,-,-